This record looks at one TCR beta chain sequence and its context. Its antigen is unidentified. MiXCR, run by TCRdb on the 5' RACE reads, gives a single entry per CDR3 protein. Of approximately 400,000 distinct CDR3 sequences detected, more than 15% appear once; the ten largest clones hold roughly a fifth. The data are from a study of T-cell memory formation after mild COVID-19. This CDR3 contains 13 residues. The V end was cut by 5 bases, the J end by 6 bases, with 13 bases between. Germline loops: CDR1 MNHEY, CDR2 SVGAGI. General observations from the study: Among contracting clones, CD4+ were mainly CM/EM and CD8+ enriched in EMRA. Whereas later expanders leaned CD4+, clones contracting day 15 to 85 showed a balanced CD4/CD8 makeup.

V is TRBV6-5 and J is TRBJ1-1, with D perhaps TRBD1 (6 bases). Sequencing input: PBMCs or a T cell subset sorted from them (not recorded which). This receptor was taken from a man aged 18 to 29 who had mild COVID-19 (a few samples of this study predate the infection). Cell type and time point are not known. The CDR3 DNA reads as TGTGCCAGCAGTAAACAGGGACGTCCTGAAGCTTTCTTT. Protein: CASSKQGRPEAFF.